Listed below are T cell receptor beta chains from one sample, sequenced in a study of vaccination effects on CD4 cells after COVID-19. Antigens of these TCRs are unknown. Clones were read by immunoSEQ multiplex PCR, and TCRdb kept only the in-frame ones, dropping some. Of about 14,000 clones listed, roughly four fifths are singletons. The sample here was CD4+ T cells from PBMCs cultured with HCoV-NL63 spike peptides, taken after COVID-19 vaccination. Receptors originate from a human donor who had a prior SARS-CoV-2 infection. The CDR3 runs from the conserved cysteine through the conserved F or W. D genes are given only for firm matches. Size is omitted from some rows. Given values are once, few, many or a class for expanded clones.

-,-,TRBJ1-3,TRBV6-5,TGTGCCAGCAGTTACTCCCCATGGCCGGGGGAGGACACCATATATTTT,CASSYSPWPGEDTIYF
-,TRBD1,TRBJ1-2,TRBV2,TGTGCCAGCATCACGGACAGGGGGTCTGGCTACACCTTC,CASITDRGSGYTF
-,TRBD2,TRBJ2-3,TRBV5-4,TGTGCCAGCAGCTCGGGACTAGCGGGAGTACCCTATACGCAGTATTTT,CASSSGLAGVPYTQYF
-,-,TRBJ2-7,TRBV28,TGTGCCATTCAGACACAACCCTACGAGCAGTACTTC,CAIQTQPYEQYF
-,-,TRBJ2-3,TRBV20-1,TGCAGTGCTAGTCCCCCCGTCGGGGGCCAGGGGGATACGCAGTATTTT,CSASPPVGGQGDTQYF
-,-,TRBJ2-4,TRBV6-2/TRBV6-3,TGTGCCAGCAGCCCAGGAAGGGGCCGAGCCAAAAACATTCAGTACTTC,CASSPGRGRAKNIQYF
-,-,TRBJ1-2,TRBV5-5,TGTGCCAGCAGCTTGGCCCCAGGGAACTATGGCTACACCTTC,CASSLAPGNYGYTF
-,TRBD2,TRBJ2-3,TRBV6-2/TRBV6-3,TGTGCCAGCAGTTACTCATTTAGCGGGATCCCCACTAGCACAGATACGCAGTATTTT,CASSYSFSGIPTSTDTQYF
-,-,TRBJ1-3,TRBV11-3,TGTGCCAGCAGTTTCGACAGCCACTCTGGAAACACCATATATTTT,CASSFDSHSGNTIYF
-,-,TRBJ1-1,TRBV4-1,TGCGCCAGCAGCCAACGGGATCTGAACACTGAAGCTTTCTTT,CASSQRDLNTEAFF
-,TRBD2,TRBJ2-7,TRBV5-1,TGCGCCAGCAGCTATTGGACTAGCGGGAGCTCCTACGAGCAGTACTTC,CASSYWTSGSSYEQYF
-,TRBD1,TRBJ2-7,TRBV7-9,TGTGCCAGCAGCTCACAGGGGATCTCCTACGAGCAGTACTTC,CASSSQGISYEQYF
-,-,TRBJ2-1,TRBV11-2,TGTGCCAGCAGCTCCGGGACATATAATGAGCAGTTCTTC,CASSSGTYNEQFF
once,-,TRBJ2-7,TRBV3-1/TRBV3-2,TGTGCCAGCAGCCCGGGACCACTTAGCTCCTACGAGCAGTACTTC,CASSPGPLSSYEQYF
-,-,TRBJ1-1,TRBV11-2,TGTGCCAGCAGCTTAGGTCCCACTGAAGCTTTCTTT,CASSLGPTEAFF
-,-,TRBJ1-2,TRBV5-4,TGTGCCAGCAGCTTTCAGGGTTTCTATGGCTACACCTTC,CASSFQGFYGYTF
-,-,TRBJ2-3,TRBV4-3,TGCGCCAGCAGCCAAGATCCGGCAGGCACAGATACGCAGTATTTT,CASSQDPAGTDTQYF
-,-,TRBJ2-7,TRBV2,TGTGCCAGCAGCCCCATGCCCTCGATTTCCTACGAGCAGTACTTC,CASSPMPSISYEQYF
few,TRBD2,TRBJ2-4,TRBV5-4,TGTGCCAGCAGCCTGCGGGGGGAGGACATTCAGTACTTC,CASSLRGEDIQYF
-,TRBD2,TRBJ2-3,TRBV18,TGTGCCAGCTCCCCTGGGGTAGCGGGAGCAACCACAGATACGCAGTATTTT,CASSPGVAGATTDTQYF
-,TRBD2,TRBJ2-1,TRBV5-1,TGCGCCAGCAGCTCGGGGGGGGGTCTCTACAATGAGCAGTTCTTC,CASSSGGGLYNEQFF
-,-,TRBJ2-1,TRBV3-1/TRBV3-2,TGTGCCAGCAGCCGCAATGCTGGGGTCTACAATGAGCAGTTCTTC,CASSRNAGVYNEQFF
-,-,TRBJ2-7,TRBV30,TGTGCCTGGAGTGTAAAAGGGGCACACTACGAGCAGTACTTC,CAWSVKGAHYEQYF
-,TRBD1,TRBJ2-7,TRBV7-8,TGTGCCAGCAGCAGGGGGACAGGGGGTTTCAACGAGCAGTACTTC,CASSRGTGGFNEQYF
-,-,TRBJ1-4,TRBV5-1,TGCGCCAGCAGCTTGGAGCCGGCTGCTGAAAAACTGTTTTTT,CASSLEPAAEKLFF
few,TRBD1,TRBJ2-3,TRBV5-8,TGTGCCAGCAGCTTCAATGACGACAGGGCGGCAGATACGCAGTATTTT,CASSFNDDRAADTQYF
-,-,TRBJ2-2,TRBV5-6,TGTGCCAGCAGCTCCGCCCCGAGGCCGGGCACCGGGGAGCTGTTTTTT,CASSSAPRPGTGELFF
-,TRBD2,TRBJ2-3,TRBV2,TGTGCCAGCAGGACTCCCTTTAGCGGGGGAGCAGATACGCAGTATTTT,CASRTPFSGGADTQYF
once,TRBD1,TRBJ2-1,TRBV10-1,TGCGCCAGCCGGGACAGGGGAACATCGGAGCAGTTCTTC,CASRDRGTSEQFF
-,TRBD1,TRBJ1-2,TRBV6-1,TGTGCCAGCAGTGCGTCCCGGACAGGAGACTACTATGGCTACACCTTC,CASSASRTGDYYGYTF
few,-,TRBJ1-6,TRBV23-1,TGCGCCAGCAGTCTCCGGACCTATCGGGGCTTCGCGCCCCTCCACTTT,CASSLRTYRGFAPLHF